This T cell receptor (beta chain) was profiled in a study of early stage breast cancer tumors. Across the whole study: Most invasive tumors, about 70% of the 16, were ER+/PR+/HER2-. The ER+/PR+/HER2- tumors included 7 to 9 ductal and a few lobular carcinomas.

Regarding the study as a whole: Comparing each tissue with blood distinguished tumor from normal in most of the 16 patients. Compared with adjacent normal breast, tumors showed 2.5 to 3-fold denser, more clonal T cells.

Data came from immunoSEQ multiplex PCR; TCRdb stores just in-frame clones and leaves some out. The table lists 25,000 to 35,000 clones, roughly 81% of them singletons. CDR1 is SEHNR, CDR2 FQNEAQ, per germline (reference sequence). CDR3 length equals 15 residues. Points on this clone: Its specificity is unknown. Germline and junction disagree at one end, which may indicate a read error.

Source material: blood. This rearrangement joins TRBV7-9 to TRBJ2-7; 8 nucleotides agree with TRBD1. The sequence derives from a person aged 45 to 59 with breast cancer. The CDR3 DNA sequence: TGTGCCAGCAGCTTATCAGGGACAGGCTCCCACGAGCAGTACTTC. This encodes CASSLSGTGSHEQYF. Variable domain in full (rest from reference TRBV7-9 and TRBJ2-7): DTGVSQNPRHKITKRGQNVTFRCDPISEHNRLYWYRQTLGQGPEFLTYFQNEAQLEKSRLLSDRFSAERPKGSFSTLEIQRTEQGDSAMYLCASSLSGTGSHEQYFGPGTRLTVT.